The 10 T cell receptor beta chains below come from one sample, sequenced in a study of cytomegalovirus exposure and HLA in healthy donors. PCR used 60 Vbeta primers and 13 Jbeta primers. Measured with immunoSEQ multiplex PCR; TCRdb has only the in-frame clones, and not every one. The sample contains roughly 80,000 clones, 80% of which appear only once. The specimen sequenced was PBMCs. These receptors all come from a male donor in good health and CMV-seronegative.

This clone was counted once. V usage is TRBV5-1 and J usage is TRBJ2-1, with 9 bases lining up with TRBD2. The CDR3 is 18 amino acids. In germline, CDR1 is SGHRS, CDR2 YFSETQ. V gave up 3 bases and J gave up 5 bases; unmatched junction bases: 15. CDR3: CASSSPRATSGRNNEQFF. The CDR3 nucleotides read TGCGCCAGCAGCTCCCCTCGGGCTACTAGCGGGCGCAACAATGAGCAGTTCTTC.

The chain recombines TRBV5-1 with TRBJ1-5, with D uncertain. The CDR3 totals 14 residues. V lost 4 bases and J 7 bases, leaving 15 bases between the germline ends. CDR1 is SGHRS and CDR2 is YFSETQ in the germline V gene. The DNA of the CDR3 is TGCGCCAGCAGCATCCGTCCGGGGAGACAGCCCCAGCATTTT. As protein: CASSIRPGRQPQHF.

This sequence joins TRBV29-1 and TRBJ2-1, with TRBD1 matching 8 bases. CDR1 and CDR2 (germline): SQVTM, ANQGSEA. V lost 5 bases, J lost 8 bases, and 11 bases stayed unmatched. The CDR3 runs to 14 residues. This CDR3 reads CSVLGQGPPDEQFF. CDR3 coding DNA: TGCAGCGTTCTAGGACAGGGACCCCCCGATGAGCAGTTCTTC.

The gene calls are TRBV9 and TRBJ2-1; 10 bases align to TRBD2. This CDR3 region has 16 residues. The germline V gene encodes CDR1 SGDLS and CDR2 YYNGEE. V was clipped by 2 bases and J by 5 bases; unmatched bases: 7. CDR3 bases: TGTGCCAGCAGCGTGGGTGGGACTAGCGTAAACAATGAGCAGTTCTTC. This codes for CASSVGGTSVNNEQFF.

This clone was counted a single time. The V call is TRBV7-2, the J call TRBJ1-4; perhaps TRBD1 as D (6 bases). The CDR3 is 15 residues long. Germline lookup yields CDR1 SGHTA and CDR2 FQGNSA. The germline V and J ends were trimmed by 0 bases and 3 bases, with 8 bases remaining between them. The CDR3: CASSLAGQPNEKLFF. CDR3 nucleotides: TGTGCCAGCAGCTTAGCAGGACAGCCTAATGAAAAACTGTTTTTT.

The genes are TRBV6-5 and TRBJ1-5; D ambiguous. This CDR3 region has 15 residues. V was clipped by 0 bases and J by 3 bases, with 9 bases between them. From germline, CDR1 is MNHEY and CDR2 SVGAGI. The CDR3 nucleotides are TGTGCCAGCAGTTACTCGATAGCCACCAATCAGCCCCAGCATTTT. This encodes CASSYSIATNQPQHF.

The chain uses TRBV19 and TRBJ2-7; D ambiguous. The germline CDR1 and CDR2 sequences are LNHDA and SQIVND (reference sequence). Trimming left V 2 bases short and J 4 bases short, with 3 bases between. This CDR3 region has 11 residues. In DNA form, the CDR3 reads TGTGCCAGTAGTATACGGTACGAGCAGTACTTC. Amino acid sequence: CASSIRYEQYF.

Comment on this clone: Its ends do not fully match the called genes, so a read error is possible. This chain joins TRBV6-6 and TRBJ1-5; unclear D gene. This CDR3 has 14 amino acids. Germline assignment: CDR1 MNHNY and CDR2 SVGAGI (reference sequence). CDR3 loop: CASTRKNSNQPQNF. In DNA, the CDR3 is TGTGCCAGCACGCGTAAAAATAGCAATCAGCCCCAGAATTTT.

As concerns this clone: At one end the junction does not follow the germline gene, possibly because of a read error. The CDR3 loop reads CASSYSGGTNYGYPF. The CDR3 bases are TGTGCCAGCAGTTACTCGGGAGGGACTAACTATGGCTACCCCTTC. J is TRBJ1-2 and V is TRBV6-5; D might be TRBD1 (5 bases). From germline, CDR1 is MNHEY and CDR2 SVGAGI. This CDR3 has 15 residues.

The V call is TRBV7-3, the J call TRBJ2-7; 7 bases line up with TRBD2. The V gene's germline CDR1 is SGHTA and CDR2 FQGTGA. The V segment lost 3 bases and the J segment 2 bases; nucleotides outside the gene matches: 7. The CDR3 has 15 residues. Here the CDR3 reads CASSFSSGITYEQYF. For the CDR3, the DNA is TGTGCCAGCAGCTTTTCTAGCGGAATAACCTACGAGCAGTACTTC. Full variable domain (missing parts from reference TRBV7-3 and TRBJ2-7): GAGVSQTPSNKVTEKGKYVELRCDPISGHTALYWYRQSLGQGPEFLIYFQGTGAADDSGLPNDRFFAVRPEGSVSTLKIQRTERGDSAVYLCASSFSSGITYEQYFGPGTRLTVT.